The 14 T cell receptor beta chains below all came from one sample that was sequenced in a study of vaccination effects on CD4 cells after COVID-19. Antigen-specific CD4+ T cells were first expanded with viral peptide pools by the ViraFEST assay and only then sequenced. Following 10 days of culture, CD4+ T cells were isolated. Negative nucleocapsid antibody tests before and after vaccination confirmed no previous SARS-CoV-2 infection. Which antigens these TCRs recognize remains unknown. The assay was immunoSEQ multiplex PCR, and TCRdb's table has in-frame clones only and misses some. This sample has about 41,000 clones, with 55% to 75% found just once. This specimen consisted of CD4+ T cells from PBMCs cultured with HCoV-OC43 spike peptides, obtained before COVID-19 vaccination. Described subset: HCoV-OC43 spike overlapping peptide pool stimulation. These receptors all come from a human donor who received a COVID-19 vaccine.

J is TRBJ2-4 and V is TRBV3-1 (or the pseudogene TRBV3-2); a weak D match, TRBD2 (5 bases). This CDR3 region has 14 residues. Germline V gives CDR1 LGHDT, CDR2 YNNKEL (reference sequence). V lost 3 bases to trimming and J lost 2 bases, with 8 bases between them. CDR3 bases: TGTGCCAGCAGCCATCGAGGGACCAAAAACATTCAGTACTTC. It encodes CASSHRGTKNIQYF.

This clone was observed once. The V gene is TRBV6-5, the J gene TRBJ1-1; D is perhaps TRBD1 (6 bases). Trimming shortened V by 5 bases and J by 1 base, and 8 bases separated the two germline ends. CDR3 length: 13 amino acids. The germline V gene has CDR1 MNHEY and CDR2 SVGAGI. The CDR3 reads CASSPQGNTEAFF. The CDR3 DNA follows: TGTGCCAGCAGTCCACAGGGGAACACTGAAGCTTTCTTT.

The J gene is TRBJ2-5, the V gene TRBV5-1, with D possibly being TRBD1 or TRBD2 (6 bases each). Trimming cost V 4 bases and J 1 base, with 11 bases left between them. Germline loops: CDR1 SGHRS, CDR2 YFSETQ. CDR3 length equals 14 residues. The CDR3 loop is CASSRGTLQETQYF. For the CDR3, the DNA is TGCGCCAGCAGCCGCGGGACACTCCAAGAGACCCAGTACTTC.

This chain uses TRBV4-3 with TRBJ2-7; no reliable D call. Germline V lookup: CDR1 LGHNA, CDR2 YSLEER. CDR3 size: 13 residues. Trimming left V 0 bases short and J 4 bases short, with 7 bases between. The CDR3 spells CASSQDQSYEQYF. The CDR3 bases are TGCGCCAGCAGCCAAGATCAATCATACGAGCAGTACTTC.

This clone was detected only a few times. V gene TRBV6-2 or TRBV6-3 combines with J gene TRBJ1-4; D is undetermined. Trimming took off 5 bases at V and 5 bases at J, with 12 bases between the two ends. The V gene's germline CDR1 is MNHEY and CDR2 SVGEGT. CDR3 length equals 14 residues. The CDR3 DNA sequence: TGTGCCAGCAGTCATCCGGGCGGGAATGAAAAACTGTTTTTT. This translates into CASSHPGGNEKLFF.

The chain employs TRBV9 and TRBJ1-3; D gene unclear. Germline V gene data show CDR1 as SGDLS and CDR2 as YYNGEE. The CDR3 length is 13 residues. Deletions cut 0 bases from V and 4 bases from J, with 5 bases between. The CDR3 DNA follows: TGTGCCAGCAGCGTAGTAACCGGAAACACCATATATTTT. Its protein product is CASSVVTGNTIYF.

V and J are TRBV11-2 and TRBJ2-1; 9 bases line up with TRBD2. Per the germline V gene, CDR1 is SGHAT and CDR2 is FQNNGV. The CDR3 consists of 17 residues. J lost 4 bases, V lost 5 bases, and 12 bases had no gene match. DNA of the CDR3: TGTGCCAGCAGCCTAAAACCTTCGAGCGGGGGGTACAATGAGCAGTTCTTC. It is translated as CASSLKPSSGGYNEQFF.

The V and J genes are TRBV25-1 and TRBJ2-3; 8 positions match TRBD1. Trimming at V came to 2 bases and at J to 3 bases, leaving 4 bases not matched to a gene. The CDR3 extends over 15 amino acids. The germline gives CDR1 MGHDK, CDR2 SYGVNS. The CDR3 nucleotides read TGTGCCAGCAGTGAAACAGGGGGAAGAACAGATACGCAGTATTTT. Translated: CASSETGGRTDTQYF.

The rearrangement joins TRBV27 to TRBJ1-2; 7 bases line up with TRBD1. CDR3 length equals 17 residues. V shed 6 bases, J shed 0 bases, and the junction held 13 bases outside the gene matches. Germline CDR1 and CDR2: MNHEY and SMNVEV (reference sequence). The CDR3 nucleotides are TGTGCCAGCAGGGGGGGAACCGGGACAGTAGCTAACTATGGCTACACCTTC. Encoded protein: CASRGGTGTVANYGYTF.

The gene calls are TRBV5-1 and TRBJ1-4; D gene uncertain. The V end was cut by 0 bases, the J end by 4 bases, with 7 bases between. Looked up from germline, CDR1 is SGHRS and CDR2 is YFSETQ. The CDR3 covers 14 residues. The CDR3 DNA is TGCGCCAGCAGCTTGGATCGGGGTAATGAAAAACTGTTTTTT. It translates to CASSLDRGNEKLFF.

The gene calls are TRBV21-1 and TRBJ1-5; the table calls TRBD1, which could not be checked here. TRBV21-1 is recorded as a pseudogene. This CDR3 is 16 amino acids long. The CDR3 DNA reads TGTGCCAGCAGCCGCGACAGGGATCTTTCGAATCAGCCCCAGCATTTT. This sequence encodes CASSRDRDLSNQPQHF.

The chain has TRBV28 and TRBJ1-1, with 7 bases aligning to TRBD1. CDR1 and CDR2 (germline): MDHEN, SYDVKM. The CDR3 contains 16 residues. Germline trimming cut 2 bases from V and 0 bases from J; bases unmatched to any gene: 6. The CDR3 region is CASSLGTASMNTEAFF. CDR3 coding DNA: TGTGCCAGCAGTTTAGGGACAGCATCGATGAACACTGAAGCTTTCTTT.

V usage is TRBV29-1 and J usage is TRBJ1-1, with D uncertain. The CDR3 totals 13 residues. V was pared by 5 bases and J by 0 bases, with 10 bases between. Per germline, CDR1 SQVTM and CDR2 ANQGSEA. The CDR3 DNA reads TGCAGCGTTAGCAGGACTCTGAACACTGAAGCTTTCTTT. Translating it yields CSVSRTLNTEAFF.

The chain couples TRBV6-5 to TRBJ2-6, with D unresolved. Germline lookup yields CDR1 MNHEY and CDR2 SVGAGI. The CDR3 contains 16 residues. Trimming removed 4 bases at V and 2 bases at J, with 12 bases between. The CDR3 is CASSLGWQPGANVLTF. The CDR3 DNA reads as TGTGCCAGCAGTTTGGGGTGGCAACCTGGGGCCAACGTCCTGACTTTC.